This TCR beta chain was sequenced during a study of PD-L1 blockade in urothelial cancer. Study at large: Bladder-origin urothelial cancer in males covered about 90% of the 29 patients.

Time point: pretreatment peripheral blood. Repertoires were generated with immunoSEQ multiplex PCR, while TCRdb's copy carries only in-frame clones and drops some. The sample contains approximately 47,000 clones, 75% to 85% of which appear only once. The TCR comes from a middle-aged man with urothelial cancer. This specimen was PBMCs, taken around atezolizumab (anti-PD-L1) treatment.

DNA of the CDR3: TGTGCCAGCTCAGGGGGCTCGAAGTCGAACACTGAAGCTTTCTTT. Translation: CASSGGSKSNTEAFF. The chain recombines TRBV18 with TRBJ1-1; TRBD1 is a possible D gene (6 bases). The CDR3 totals 15 residues. V shed 5 bases and J shed 1 base, with 14 bases lying between them. Germline loops: CDR1 KGHSH, CDR2 LQKENI. Using reference TRBV18 and TRBJ1-1 for the parts outside the CDR3, the full variable domain is NAGVMQNPRHLVRRRGQEARLRCSPMKGHSHVYWYRQLPEEGLKFMVYLQKENIIDESGMPKERFSAEFPKEGPSILRIQQVVRGDSAAYFCASSGGSKSNTEAFFGQGTRLTVV.